Each of the 21 T cell receptor beta chains below was sequenced from the same sample in a study of vaccination effects on CD4 cells after COVID-19. Measured with immunoSEQ multiplex PCR; TCRdb has only the in-frame clones, and not every one. The sample has approximately 87,000 clones, about 74% seen once. Sequencing in the ViraFEST assay came after antigen-specific CD4+ T cells had been expanded with viral peptide pools, which were used to stimulate PBMC. With around ten days of culture completed, CD4+ T cells were isolated. Their antigen targets remain unknown. The sample consisted of CD4+ T cells from PBMCs cultured with HCoV-229E spike peptides, taken before COVID-19 vaccination. The receptor set was obtained from a human donor who received a COVID-19 vaccine.

The chain uses TRBV5-4 and TRBJ2-7; 8 nucleotides agree with TRBD1. CDR1 SGHNT and CDR2 YYREEE come from the germline V gene (reference sequence). The ends lost 4 bases at V and 0 bases at J; junction bases unmatched: 6. The CDR3 has 15 amino acids. CDR3 region: CASSSKTGDSYEQYV. The DNA of the CDR3 is TGTGCCAGCAGCAGTAAGACAGGGGACTCCTACGAGCAGTACGTC.

The chain has TRBV21-1 and TRBJ1-5; the table's D call of TRBD1 was not tested on the DNA. TRBV21-1 corresponds to a pseudogene. The CDR3 totals 16 residues. The CDR3 region has the DNA TGTGCCAGCAGCAGCCCTCCCGGCAGGCTCCCCCAGCCCCAGCATTTT. Its protein product is CASSSPPGRLPQPQHF.

The genes are TRBV5-8 and TRBJ1-1; D remains ambiguous. The CDR3 is 15 amino acids. In germline, CDR1 is SGHTS, CDR2 YDEGEE. V shed 3 bases and J shed 3 bases, with 15 bases lying between them. Here the CDR3 reads CASSYDVQRHTEAFF. The CDR3 DNA sequence: TGTGCCAGCAGCTATGACGTACAGAGGCACACTGAAGCTTTCTTT.

A few counts support this clone. The V and J genes are TRBV3-1 (or the pseudogene TRBV3-2) and TRBJ2-3; D is unresolved. Germline CDR1 reads LGHDT; CDR2 reads YNNKEL (reference sequence). The germline V and J ends were trimmed by 4 bases and 2 bases, with 13 bases remaining between them. The CDR3 covers 15 residues. DNA for the CDR3: TGTGCCAGCAGCCTGTCCGCGGCCTTCACAGATACGCAGTATTTT. It codes for CASSLSAAFTDTQYF.

CDR3 amino acids: CASSLWQGNFGHEQFF. CDR3 nucleotide sequence: TGTGCCAGCAGCTTGTGGCAGGGGAATTTTGGGCATGAGCAGTTCTTC. The rearrangement joins TRBV5-6 to TRBJ2-1; D perhaps matches TRBD1 (6 bases). In germline, CDR1 is SGHDT, CDR2 YYEEEE. V lost 1 base to trimming and J lost 8 bases, with 19 bases between them. This CDR3 has 16 residues.

The rearrangement joins TRBV11-3 to TRBJ2-4, with 14 positions matching TRBD2. V lost 3 bases to trimming and J lost 3 bases; unmatched junction nucleotides: 7. This CDR3 has 18 amino acids. Germline V gene lookup returns CDR1 SGHNT and CDR2 YENEEA. In nucleotides, the CDR3 is TGTGCCAGCAGCTTCAGACTAGCGGGGGGGCGGGTCAAAAACATTCAGTACTTC. It translates to CASSFRLAGGRVKNIQYF.

This chain connects TRBV5-1 to TRBJ2-5; D may be TRBD1 (5 bases). The V end was cut by 4 bases, the J end by 5 bases, with 18 bases between. Germline V gives CDR1 SGHRS, CDR2 YFSETQ. The CDR3 is 15 residues long. This CDR3 is CASSLNAGSDETQYF. Here the CDR3 DNA reads TGCGCCAGCAGCCTAAACGCAGGGTCAGACGAGACCCAGTACTTC.

This chain joins TRBV7-3 and TRBJ2-5; TRBD1 matches 11 bases. The CDR3 totals 17 residues. Germline CDR1 SGHTA, CDR2 FQGTGA. The junction had 10 bases not matched to a gene; V was cut back by 2 bases and J by 5 bases. This chain's CDR3 is CASSLGTGQGAKETQYF. CDR3 coding DNA: TGTGCCAGCAGCTTAGGGACAGGACAGGGGGCTAAGGAGACCCAGTACTTC.

The chain carries TRBV6-2 or TRBV6-3 and TRBJ2-1, with 8 bases that match TRBD2. The trim removed 6 bases at V and 0 bases at J, leaving 7 bases unmatched. This CDR3 contains 16 residues. The V gene's germline CDR1 is MNHEY and CDR2 SVGEGT. CDR3 nucleotides: TGTGCCAGCAGCGACCCCGGGACTAGCTCCTACAATGAGCAGTTCTTC. Its protein product is CASSDPGTSSYNEQFF.

This chain joins TRBV7-3 and TRBJ2-3; no clear D. Trimming left V 1 base short and J 3 bases short, with 8 bases between. This CDR3 contains 14 residues. The germline CDR1 and CDR2 sequences are SGHTA and FQGTGA. The CDR3 DNA sequence: TGTGCCAGCAGCTTAAATCCCGGGACAGATACGCAGTATTTT. Residues: CASSLNPGTDTQYF.

The J gene is TRBJ2-2, the V gene TRBV6-4; D ambiguous. Germline values: CDR1 MRHNA, CDR2 SNTAGT. Trimming took 2 bases from V and 6 from J, leaving 16 bases between them. This CDR3 is 16 amino acids long. CDR3 bases: TGTGCCAGCAGTGACGTCTTTACAGATTGGGCCGGGGAGCTGTTTTTT. Its protein product is CASSDVFTDWAGELFF.

V is TRBV5-1 and J is TRBJ2-2; 7 bases match TRBD1. Germline values: CDR1 SGHRS, CDR2 YFSETQ. CDR3 length: 16 residues. The trim removed 2 bases at V and 4 bases at J, leaving 8 bases unmatched. The CDR3 reads CASSFGQADGTGELFF. CDR3 in DNA: TGCGCCAGCAGCTTTGGACAGGCGGACGGCACCGGGGAGCTGTTTTTT.

The V gene is TRBV2, the J gene TRBJ2-5; 8 positions agree with TRBD1. CDR1 SNHLY and CDR2 FYNNEI come from the germline V gene. V gave up 4 bases and J gave up 1 base; unmatched junction bases: 20. CDR3 length: 20 residues. The CDR3 DNA sequence: TGTGCCAGCAGTGTACGAAAACCCCAGGGGGCACCCATATTCCAAGAGACCCAGTACTTC. Its translation is CASSVRKPQGAPIFQETQYF.

V gene TRBV9 combines with J gene TRBJ2-1, with 8 nucleotides matching TRBD1. Germline CDR1 is SGDLS and CDR2 is YYNGEE. The length of the CDR3 is 15 residues. Unmatched junction bases numbered 10, after V lost 3 bases and J lost 8 bases. The CDR3 sequence is CASSARTGMGYEQFF. DNA for the CDR3: TGTGCCAGCAGCGCGCGGACAGGGATGGGCTATGAGCAGTTCTTC.

The chain has TRBV27 and TRBJ2-7, with 9 positions matching TRBD1. With 1 base clipped from V and 12 bases from J, the junction kept 7 bases outside the gene matches. Germline lookup yields CDR1 MNHEY and CDR2 SMNVEV (reference sequence). This CDR3 has 13 residues. The CDR3 sequence: CASSLLGQGVLYV. CDR3 DNA: TGTGCCAGCAGTTTATTGGGACAGGGTGTTTTGTACGTC.

The rearrangement links TRBV29-1 to TRBJ2-3, with D perhaps TRBD1 (5 bases). CDR1 and CDR2 (germline): SQVTM, ANQGSEA. V was trimmed by 2 bases and J by 3 bases, leaving 21 bases between them. The CDR3 length is 17 residues. The CDR3 is CSVEPTPTTGPTDTQYF. The CDR3, as DNA: TGCAGCGTTGAACCTACCCCCACTACAGGACCGACAGATACGCAGTATTTT.

The chain uses TRBV6-5 and TRBJ2-7; D ambiguous. V was pared by 0 bases and J by 0 bases, with 6 bases between. Per germline, CDR1 MNHEY and CDR2 SVGAGI. This CDR3 is 14 amino acids long. CDR3 loop: CASSYSRSSYEQYV. The CDR3 coding sequence is TGTGCCAGCAGTTACTCGAGGAGCTCCTACGAGCAGTACGTC.

V and J are TRBV4-1 and TRBJ1-3; D gene ambiguous. CDR3 length: 18 amino acids. The germline CDR1 and CDR2 sequences are MGHRA and YSYEKL. Trimming took 1 base from V and 0 from J, leaving 16 bases between them. CDR3 protein: CASSQGSPYGDSGNTIYF. CDR3 sequence (DNA): TGCGCCAGCAGCCAAGGCTCCCCCTACGGAGACTCTGGAAACACCATATATTTT.

The chain employs TRBV5-1 and TRBJ1-2; 7 positions agree with TRBD1. V shed 4 bases and J 8 bases; nucleotides not matched to a gene: 11. Looked up from germline, CDR1 is SGHRS and CDR2 is YFSETQ. This CDR3 has 14 amino acids. The CDR3 DNA reads as TGCGCCAGCAGCCCATCGACAGGGACCGGCGGCTACACCTTC. Translation gives CASSPSTGTGGYTF. The variable domain in full, completed from reference TRBV5-1 and TRBJ1-2, reads KAGVTQTPRYLIKTRGQQVTLSCSPISGHRSVSWYQQTPGQGLQFLFEYFSETQRNKGNFPGRFSGRQFSNSRSEMNVSTLELGDSALYLCASSPSTGTGGYTFGSGTRLTVV.

This clone was detected once. V is TRBV18 and J is TRBJ1-6, with D uncertain. Germline CDR1 and CDR2: KGHSH and LQKENI. V dropped 0 bases and J dropped 2 bases, with 8 bases sitting between them. The CDR3 is 16 residues long. The CDR3 sequence is CASSPPSQTYNSPLHF. The CDR3, as DNA: TGTGCCAGCTCACCACCGTCACAGACCTATAATTCACCCCTCCACTTT. Based on the CDR3 plus reference TRBV18 and TRBJ1-6, the full variable domain is NAGVMQNPRHLVRRRGQEARLRCSPMKGHSHVYWYRQLPEEGLKFMVYLQKENIIDESGMPKERFSAEFPKEGPSILRIQQVVRGDSAAYFCASSPPSQTYNSPLHFGNGTRLTVT.

The chain recombines TRBV30 with TRBJ1-4; TRBD1 aligns across 8 bases. Germline-derived CDR1 and CDR2 are GTSNPN and SVGIG (reference sequence). The CDR3 totals 11 residues. V dropped 5 bases and J dropped 8; count of bases not matched to a gene: 1. CDR3 coding DNA: TGTGCCTGGTGGACAGGGGAAAAACTGTTTTTT. Its translation: CAWWTGEKLFF.